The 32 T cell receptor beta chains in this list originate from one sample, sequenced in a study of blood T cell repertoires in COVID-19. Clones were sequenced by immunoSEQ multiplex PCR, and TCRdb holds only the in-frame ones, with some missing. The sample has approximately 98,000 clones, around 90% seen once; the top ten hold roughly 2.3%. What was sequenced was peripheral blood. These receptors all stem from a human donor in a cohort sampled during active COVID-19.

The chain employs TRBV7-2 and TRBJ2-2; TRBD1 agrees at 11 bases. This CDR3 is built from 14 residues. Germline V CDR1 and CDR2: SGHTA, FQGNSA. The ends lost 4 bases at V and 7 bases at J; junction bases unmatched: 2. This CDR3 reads CASSWGQGVGELFF. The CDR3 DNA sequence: TGTGCCAGCAGCTGGGGACAGGGGGTCGGGGAGCTGTTTTTT.

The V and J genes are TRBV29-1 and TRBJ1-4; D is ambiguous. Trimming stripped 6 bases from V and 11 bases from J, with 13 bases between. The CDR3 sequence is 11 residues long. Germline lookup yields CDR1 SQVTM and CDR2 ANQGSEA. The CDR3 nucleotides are TGCAGCGTCCCGGCGGGTATCAAACTGTTTTTT. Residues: CSVPAGIKLFF.

The CDR3 nucleotides are TGTGCCAGCAGCCGACAGGACTTCGGTGTGGAGTACTTC. Translating gives CASSRQDFGVEYF. This chain links TRBV3-1 (or the pseudogene TRBV3-2) with TRBJ2-5; maybe TRBD1 (6 bases). The CDR3 is made up of 13 amino acids. Per the germline V gene, CDR1 is LGHDT and CDR2 is YNNKEL (reference sequence). The V and J ends lost 4 bases and 12 bases respectively, with 18 bases between them.

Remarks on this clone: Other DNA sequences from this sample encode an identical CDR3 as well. CDR3 loop: CASSLGANQPQHF. In DNA, the CDR3 is TGTGCCAGCAGCTTAGGGGCCAACCAGCCCCAGCATTTT. This chain joins TRBV7-9 and TRBJ1-5; no definite D call. V was clipped by 1 base and J by 7 bases, with 8 bases between them. The CDR3 is 13 amino acids. CDR1 is SEHNR, CDR2 FQNEAQ, per germline (reference sequence).

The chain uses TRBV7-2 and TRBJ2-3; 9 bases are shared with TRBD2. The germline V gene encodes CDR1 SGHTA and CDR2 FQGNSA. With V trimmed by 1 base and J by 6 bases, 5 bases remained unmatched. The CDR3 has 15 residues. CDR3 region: CASSLETSGGDTQYF. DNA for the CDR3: TGTGCCAGCAGCTTAGAGACTAGCGGAGGGGATACGCAGTATTTT. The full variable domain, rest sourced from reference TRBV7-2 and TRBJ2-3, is GAGVSQSPSNKVTEKGKDVELRCDPISGHTALYWYRQSLGQGLEFLIYFQGNSAPDKSGLPSDRFSAERTGGSVSTLTIQRTQQEDSAVYLCASSLETSGGDTQYFGPGTRLTVL.

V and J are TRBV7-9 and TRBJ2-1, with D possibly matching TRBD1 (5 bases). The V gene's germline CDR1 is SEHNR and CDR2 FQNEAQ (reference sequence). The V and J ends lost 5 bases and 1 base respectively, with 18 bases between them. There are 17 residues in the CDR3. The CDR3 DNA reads TGTGCCAGCAGCCCAACCTCGGTAGGGGCTTCCTACAATGAGCAGTTCTTC. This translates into CASSPTSVGASYNEQFF. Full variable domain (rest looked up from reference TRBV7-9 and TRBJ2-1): DTGVSQNPRHKITKRGQNVTFRCDPISEHNRLYWYRQTLGQGPEFLTYFQNEAQLEKSRLLSDRFSAERPKGSFSTLEIQRTEQGDSAMYLCASSPTSVGASYNEQFFGPGTRLTVL.

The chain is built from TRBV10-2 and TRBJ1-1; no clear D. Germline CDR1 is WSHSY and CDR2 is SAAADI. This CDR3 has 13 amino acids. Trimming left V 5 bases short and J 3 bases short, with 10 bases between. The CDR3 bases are TGCGCCAGCAGTTGGACTAGAGACACTGAAGCTTTCTTT. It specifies CASSWTRDTEAFF.

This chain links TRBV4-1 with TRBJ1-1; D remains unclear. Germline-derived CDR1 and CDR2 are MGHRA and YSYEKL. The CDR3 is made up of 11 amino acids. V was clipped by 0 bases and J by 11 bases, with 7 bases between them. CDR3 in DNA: TGCGCCAGCAGCCAAGATGAGCGGGCTTTCTTT. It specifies CASSQDERAFF.

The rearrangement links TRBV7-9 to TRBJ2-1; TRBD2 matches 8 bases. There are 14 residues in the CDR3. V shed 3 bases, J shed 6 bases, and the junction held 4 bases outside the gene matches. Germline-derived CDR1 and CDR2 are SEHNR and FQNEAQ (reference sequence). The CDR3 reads CASSLAGGSNEQFF. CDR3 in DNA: TGTGCCAGCAGCTTGGCGGGAGGAAGCAATGAGCAGTTCTTC.

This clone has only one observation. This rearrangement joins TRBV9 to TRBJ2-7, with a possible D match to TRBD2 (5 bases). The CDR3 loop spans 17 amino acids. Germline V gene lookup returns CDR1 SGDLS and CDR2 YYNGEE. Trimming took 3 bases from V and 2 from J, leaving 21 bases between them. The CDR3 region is CASSAYSSRTEAYEQYF. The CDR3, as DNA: TGTGCCAGCAGCGCATACTCGAGTAGGACGGAGGCCTACGAGCAGTACTTC.

CDR3 nucleotide sequence: TGTGCCAGCAGCTGGTCAGGCCTGAACACTGAAGCTTTCTTT. Translated: CASSWSGLNTEAFF. The chain employs TRBV7-9 and TRBJ1-1; D is undetermined. The germline gives CDR1 SEHNR, CDR2 FQNEAQ (reference sequence). This CDR3 comprises 14 residues. Trimming took 4 bases from V and 0 from J, leaving 9 bases between them.

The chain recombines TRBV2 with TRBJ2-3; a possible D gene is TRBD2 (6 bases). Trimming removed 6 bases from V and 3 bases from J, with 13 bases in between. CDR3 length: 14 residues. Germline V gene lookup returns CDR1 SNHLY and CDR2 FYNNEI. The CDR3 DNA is TGTGCCAGCAGGGGGACTCCCCGGACAGATACGCAGTATTTT. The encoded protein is CASRGTPRTDTQYF.

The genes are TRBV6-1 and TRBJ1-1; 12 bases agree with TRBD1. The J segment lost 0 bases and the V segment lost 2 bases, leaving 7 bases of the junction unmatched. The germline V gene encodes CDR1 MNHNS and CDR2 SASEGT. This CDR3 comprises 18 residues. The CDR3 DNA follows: TGTGCCAGCAGTGAAACTAGGGACAGGGGGCGGATGAACACTGAAGCTTTCTTT. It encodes CASSETRDRGRMNTEAFF.

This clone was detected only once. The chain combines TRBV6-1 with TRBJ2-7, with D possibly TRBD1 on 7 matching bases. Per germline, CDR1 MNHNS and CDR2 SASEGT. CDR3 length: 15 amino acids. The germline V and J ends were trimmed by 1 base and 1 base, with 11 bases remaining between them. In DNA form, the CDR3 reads TGTGCCAGCAGTGAAGGCGGGACAGCTTCCTACGAGCAGTACTTC. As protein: CASSEGGTASYEQYF.

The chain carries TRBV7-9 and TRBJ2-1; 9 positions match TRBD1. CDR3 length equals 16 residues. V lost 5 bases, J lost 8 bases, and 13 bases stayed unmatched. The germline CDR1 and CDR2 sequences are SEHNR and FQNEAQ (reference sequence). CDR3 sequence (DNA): TGTGCCAGCAGCAGCCAGACCGGGACAGGGAGCGATGAGCAGTTCTTC. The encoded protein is CASSSQTGTGSDEQFF.

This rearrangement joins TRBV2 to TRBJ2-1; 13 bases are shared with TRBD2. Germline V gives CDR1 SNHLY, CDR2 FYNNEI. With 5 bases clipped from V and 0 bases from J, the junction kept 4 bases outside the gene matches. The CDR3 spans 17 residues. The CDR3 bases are TGTGCCAGCAGTCCCACTAGCGGGGGGGTCTCCTACAATGAGCAGTTCTTC. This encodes CASSPTSGGVSYNEQFF.

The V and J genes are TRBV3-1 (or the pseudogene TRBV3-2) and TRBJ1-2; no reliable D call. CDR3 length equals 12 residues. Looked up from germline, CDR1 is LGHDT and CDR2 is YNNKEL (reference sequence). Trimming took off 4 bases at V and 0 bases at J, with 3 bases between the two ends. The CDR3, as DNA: TGTGCCAGCAGCCTCTCTAACTATGGCTACACCTTC. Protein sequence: CASSLSNYGYTF.

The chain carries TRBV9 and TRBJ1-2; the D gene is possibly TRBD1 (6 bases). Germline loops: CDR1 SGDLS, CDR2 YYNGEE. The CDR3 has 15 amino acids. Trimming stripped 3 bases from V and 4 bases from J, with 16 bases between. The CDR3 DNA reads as TGTGCCAGCAGCGCGATGGACAGTTACTCCTATGGCTACACCTTC. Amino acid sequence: CASSAMDSYSYGYTF.

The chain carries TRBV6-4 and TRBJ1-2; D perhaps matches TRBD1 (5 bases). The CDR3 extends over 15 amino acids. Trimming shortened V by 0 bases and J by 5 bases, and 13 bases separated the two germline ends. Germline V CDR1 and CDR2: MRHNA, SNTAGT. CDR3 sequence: CASSDSSGGKYGYTF. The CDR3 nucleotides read TGTGCCAGCAGTGACTCCTCGGGGGGAAAGTATGGCTACACCTTC.

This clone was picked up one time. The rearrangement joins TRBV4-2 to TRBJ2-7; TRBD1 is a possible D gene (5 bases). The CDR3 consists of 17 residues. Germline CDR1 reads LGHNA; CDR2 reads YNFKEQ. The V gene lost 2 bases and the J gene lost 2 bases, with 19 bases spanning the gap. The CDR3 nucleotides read TGTGCCAGCAGCCAACACCGTGGGTGGGGCCCTCCCTACGAGCAGTACTTC. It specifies CASSQHRGWGPPYEQYF.

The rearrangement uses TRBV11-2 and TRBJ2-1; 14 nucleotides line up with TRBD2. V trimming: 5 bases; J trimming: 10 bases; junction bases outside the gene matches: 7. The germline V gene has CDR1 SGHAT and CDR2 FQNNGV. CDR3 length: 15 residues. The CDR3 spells CASSLGTSGRVEQFF. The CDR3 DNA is TGTGCCAGCAGCCTCGGGACTAGCGGGAGAGTGGAGCAGTTCTTC.

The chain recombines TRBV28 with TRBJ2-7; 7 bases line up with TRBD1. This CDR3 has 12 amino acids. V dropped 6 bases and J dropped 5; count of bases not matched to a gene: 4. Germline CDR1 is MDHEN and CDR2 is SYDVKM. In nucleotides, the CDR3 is TGTGCCAGCAGAAGACAGGGAGACGAGCAGTACTTC. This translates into CASRRQGDEQYF.

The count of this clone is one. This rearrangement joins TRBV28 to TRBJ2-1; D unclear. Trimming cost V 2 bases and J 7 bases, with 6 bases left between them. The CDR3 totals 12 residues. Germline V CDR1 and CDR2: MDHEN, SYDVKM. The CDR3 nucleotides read TGTGCCAGCAGTTTAGTGTCAAATGAGCAGTTCTTC. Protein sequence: CASSLVSNEQFF. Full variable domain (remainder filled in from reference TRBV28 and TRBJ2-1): DVKVTQSSRYLVKRTGEKVFLECVQDMDHENMFWYRQDPGLGLRLIYFSYDVKMKEKGDIPEGYSVSREKKERFSLILESASTNQTSMYLCASSLVSNEQFFGPGTRLTVL.

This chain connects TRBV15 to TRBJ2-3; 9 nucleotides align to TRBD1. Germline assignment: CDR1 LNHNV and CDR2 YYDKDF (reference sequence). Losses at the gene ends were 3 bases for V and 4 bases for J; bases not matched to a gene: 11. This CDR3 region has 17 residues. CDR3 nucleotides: TGTGCCACCAGCAGGGAAGGACAGGGGATGGTCCCAGATACGCAGTATTTT. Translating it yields CATSREGQGMVPDTQYF.

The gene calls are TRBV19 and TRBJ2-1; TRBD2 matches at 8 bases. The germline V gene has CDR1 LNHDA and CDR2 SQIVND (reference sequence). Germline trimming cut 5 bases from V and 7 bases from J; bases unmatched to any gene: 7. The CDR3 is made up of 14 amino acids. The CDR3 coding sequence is TGTGCCAGTAGTCCTGGCGGGGGGCATAATGAGCAGTTCTTC. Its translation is CASSPGGGHNEQFF.

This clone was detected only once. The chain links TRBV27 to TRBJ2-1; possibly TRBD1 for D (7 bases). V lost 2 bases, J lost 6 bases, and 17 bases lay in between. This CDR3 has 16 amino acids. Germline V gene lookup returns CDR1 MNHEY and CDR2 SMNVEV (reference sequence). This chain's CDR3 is CASSLAVQGGFNEQFF. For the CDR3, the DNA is TGTGCCAGCAGTTTAGCAGTCCAGGGGGGATTCAATGAGCAGTTCTTC.

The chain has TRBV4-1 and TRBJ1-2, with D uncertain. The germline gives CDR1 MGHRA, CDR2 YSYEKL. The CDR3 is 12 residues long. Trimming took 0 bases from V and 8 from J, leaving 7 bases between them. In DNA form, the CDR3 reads TGCGCCAGCAGCCAAGATATCAGAGGCTACACCTTC. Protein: CASSQDIRGYTF.

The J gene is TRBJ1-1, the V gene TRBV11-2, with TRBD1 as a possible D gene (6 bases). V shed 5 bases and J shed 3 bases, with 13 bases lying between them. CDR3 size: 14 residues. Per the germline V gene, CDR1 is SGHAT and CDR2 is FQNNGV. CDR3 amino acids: CASSRTGLDTEAFF. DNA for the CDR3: TGTGCCAGCAGCCGTACAGGGTTGGACACTGAAGCTTTCTTT.

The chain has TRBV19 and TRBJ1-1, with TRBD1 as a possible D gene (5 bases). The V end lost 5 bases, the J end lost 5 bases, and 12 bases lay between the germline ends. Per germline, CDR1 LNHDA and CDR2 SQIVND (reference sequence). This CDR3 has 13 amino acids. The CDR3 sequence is CASSQQDGTEAFF. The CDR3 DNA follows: TGTGCCAGTAGTCAACAGGATGGGACTGAAGCTTTCTTT. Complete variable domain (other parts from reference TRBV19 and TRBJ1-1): DGGITQSPKYLFRKEGQNVTLSCEQNLNHDAMYWYRQDPGQGLRLIYYSQIVNDFQKGDIAEGYSVSREKKESFPLTVTSAQKNPTAFYLCASSQQDGTEAFFGQGTRLTVV.

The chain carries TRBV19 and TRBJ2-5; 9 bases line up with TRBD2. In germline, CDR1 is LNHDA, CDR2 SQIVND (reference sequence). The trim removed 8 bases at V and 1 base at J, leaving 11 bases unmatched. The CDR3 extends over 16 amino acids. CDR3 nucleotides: TGTGCCAGTTCGAAACCGGGACTAGCAATCCAAGAGACCCAGTACTTC. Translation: CASSKPGLAIQETQYF.

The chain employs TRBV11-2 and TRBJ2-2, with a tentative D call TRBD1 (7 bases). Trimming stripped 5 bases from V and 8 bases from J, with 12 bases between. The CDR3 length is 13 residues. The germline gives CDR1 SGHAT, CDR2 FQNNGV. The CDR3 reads CASSPGGQGELFF. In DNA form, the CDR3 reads TGTGCCAGCAGCCCAGGGGGGCAGGGGGAGCTGTTTTTT.

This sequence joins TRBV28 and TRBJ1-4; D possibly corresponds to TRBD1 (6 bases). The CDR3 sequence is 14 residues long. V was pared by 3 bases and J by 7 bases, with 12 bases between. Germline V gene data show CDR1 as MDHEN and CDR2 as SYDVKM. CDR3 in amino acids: CASSFMGTSEKLFF. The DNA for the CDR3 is TGTGCCAGCAGTTTTATGGGGACATCTGAAAAACTGTTTTTT.